This T cell receptor beta chain was recorded in a study of Graves' ophthalmopathy and Graves' hyperthyroidism. The study, taken as a whole, reports: In predicting ophthalmopathy progression, the model reached over 70% sensitivity and 72.22% specificity.

The authors amplified TCR beta CDR3 regions from RNA transcripts. Second-round multiplex PCR followed a first-round RT-PCR using HTBI primers. TCRdb analysed the multiplex PCR reads with MiXCR anew, one entry per CDR3 protein. Among a few hundred thousand distinct CDR3 sequences listed, around 16% were seen once. This clonotype was detected many times. As yet, its antigen is unknown. Exclusion applied to patients with other autoimmune diseases, uncontrolled infections, pregnancy or lactation. Out of about 10 ml of fresh peripheral blood, PBMCs were obtained. Trimming cost V 6 bases and J 10 bases; bases outside gene matches: 4. The CDR3 has 12 residues.

This chain connects TRBV12-3 or TRBV12-4 to TRBJ2-1; 9 bases match TRBD2. The source material was peripheral blood. This receptor was taken from a woman in her late teens or twenties with Graves' ophthalmopathy. CDR3 DNA sequence: TGTGCCAGCAGGTCGACTAGCGGCGAGCAGTTCTTC. Protein sequence: CASRSTSGEQFF.